What follows is one TCR beta chain and its context. Antigen: not known. As for time point: cycle 4 day 1 (C4D1), after 6 weeks of nivolumab. Brentuximab vedotin exposure varied, and every patient relapsed after autologous stem cell transplantation. Isolation of CD4+ T cells from thawed PBMCs was performed by magnetic negative selection. V was clipped by 7 bases and J by 1 base, with 10 bases between them. The CDR3 is 13 amino acids. Germline V CDR1 and CDR2: LNHDA, SQIVND (reference sequence). The sample belongs to a study of PD-1 blockade in classical Hodgkin lymphoma. About the study: The nivolumab dose that patients received was 3 mg/kg, given intravenously every 2 weeks. Study-wide findings and caveats: Complete responders entered with baseline diversity on par with newly diagnosed patients, the results showed. The authors have not defined what causes the repertoire differences, possibly disease activity or prior therapy.

The repertoire was sequenced with immunoSEQ multiplex PCR; TCRdb's copy has only in-frame clones and lacks some. This table holds 25,000 to 35,000 clones, 65% to 85% found once. V usage is TRBV19 and J usage is TRBJ1-1, with D possibly matching TRBD1 (5 bases). The receptor was derived from a human donor with classical Hodgkin lymphoma. The source material was CD4+ T cells from blood, sampled before the fourth cycle of nivolumab. DNA for the CDR3: TGTGCCAGTAAAATTGGGGGGAACACTGAAGCTTTCTTT. Protein sequence: CASKIGGNTEAFF.